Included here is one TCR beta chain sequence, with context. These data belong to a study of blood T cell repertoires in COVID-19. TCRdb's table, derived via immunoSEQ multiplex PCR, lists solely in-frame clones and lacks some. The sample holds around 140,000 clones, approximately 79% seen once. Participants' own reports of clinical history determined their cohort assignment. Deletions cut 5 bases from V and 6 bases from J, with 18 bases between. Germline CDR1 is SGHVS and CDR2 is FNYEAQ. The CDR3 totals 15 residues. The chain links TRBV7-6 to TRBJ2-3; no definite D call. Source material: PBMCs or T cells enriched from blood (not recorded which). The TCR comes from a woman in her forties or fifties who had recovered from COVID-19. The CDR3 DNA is TGTGCCAGCAGCACAACGGGTAACCCGAGGGATACGCAGTATTTT. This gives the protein CASSTTGNPRDTQYF.